Listed below are T cell receptor beta chains from one sample, sequenced in a study of T cells in Graves' hyperthyroidism and ophthalmopathy. TCRdb reprocessed the multiplex PCR reads via MiXCR and lists one record per CDR3 protein. The profile shows approximately 380,000 distinct CDR3 sequences, around an eighth of them singletons. The sample consisted of blood. The receptors here all came from a middle-aged man with Graves' ophthalmopathy. Each CDR3 is given with its conserved first and last residue.

v_gene	j_gene	CDR3aa
TRBV7-2	TRBJ2-7	CASSQWTSGSYEQYF
TRBV27	TRBJ1-1	CASSADRAGTEAFF
TRBV19	TRBJ2-3	CASSEAGRESTQYF
TRBV4-2	TRBJ2-1	CASSPRTSGGTDEQFF
TRBV5-1	TRBJ2-7	CASRSTSGRTYEQYF
TRBV20-1	TRBJ1-3	CSARDRRDSSGNTIYF
TRBV28	TRBJ1-2	CASSRDGQGILYGYTF
TRBV12-3/TRBV12-4	TRBJ1-4	CASRADDEKLFF
TRBV6-1	TRBJ1-3	CASSVPGTAGNTIYF
TRBV12-3/TRBV12-4	TRBJ2-1	CASMNGDVSPNEQFF
TRBV11-3	TRBJ2-1	CASSPRANNEQFF
TRBV4-1	TRBJ1-1	CASSQDLVGQGGRFEAFF
TRBV19	TRBJ2-5	CASSIVRGGPGETQYF
TRBV11-3	TRBJ1-1	CASGVMGVGYTEAFF
TRBV6-1	TRBJ1-1	CASRGTGSVTEAFF
TRBV7-9	TRBJ2-7	CASSSPGTSDYEQYF
TRBV20-1	TRBJ2-7	CSAHISNSYEQYF
TRBV19	TRBJ2-3	CASKNGGRTDTQYF
TRBV20-1	TRBJ2-1	CSAQGGGRNEQFF
TRBV12-3/TRBV12-4	TRBJ2-1	CASSPFKRAYNEQFF
TRBV29-1	TRBJ2-1	CSAGQYNEQFF
TRBV20-1	TRBJ2-3	CSAPRRGGGTDTQYF